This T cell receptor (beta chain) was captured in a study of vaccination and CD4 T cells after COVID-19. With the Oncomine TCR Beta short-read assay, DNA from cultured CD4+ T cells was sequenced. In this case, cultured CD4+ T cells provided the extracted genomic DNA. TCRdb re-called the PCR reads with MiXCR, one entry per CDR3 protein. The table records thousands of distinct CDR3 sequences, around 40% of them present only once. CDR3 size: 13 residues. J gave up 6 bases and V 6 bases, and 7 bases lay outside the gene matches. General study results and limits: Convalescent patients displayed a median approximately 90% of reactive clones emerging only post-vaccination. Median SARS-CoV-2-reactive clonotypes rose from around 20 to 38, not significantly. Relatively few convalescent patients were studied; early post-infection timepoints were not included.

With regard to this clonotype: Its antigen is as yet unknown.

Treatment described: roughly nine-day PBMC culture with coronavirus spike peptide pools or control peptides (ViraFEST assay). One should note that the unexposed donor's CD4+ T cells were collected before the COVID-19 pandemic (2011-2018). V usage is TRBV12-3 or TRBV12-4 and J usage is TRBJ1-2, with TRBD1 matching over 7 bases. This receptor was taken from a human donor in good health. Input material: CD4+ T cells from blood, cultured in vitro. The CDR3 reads CASRYTGEDGYTF. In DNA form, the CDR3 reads TGTGCCAGCAGGTACACAGGGGAAGATGGCTACACCTTC.